This is a list of T cell receptor beta chains from one sample in a study of shared clonotypes between healthy human individuals. Profiling relied on immunoSEQ multiplex PCR, and the TCRdb table lists in-frame clones only, not all of them. Of some 2,400,000 clones in the sample, approximately 96% were seen once. Material: naive CD4+ T cells sorted from blood. The receptors originated from a man aged 18-30 years in good health. CDR3s include the opening cysteine and the closing phenylalanine or tryptophan. The D gene is left open where the match is weak. Clone size is shown for a subset of rows, as once, few, many or a class of expanded clone.

.,TRBV6-5,.,TRBJ1-1,CASSYGGTRVTEAFF,TGTGCCAGCAGTTACGGAGGGACGAGGGTGACTGAAGCTTTCTTT
.,TRBV4-3,.,TRBJ1-1,CASSQVQGNTEAFF,TGCGCCAGCAGCCAAGTGCAGGGGAACACTGAAGCTTTCTTT
TRBD1,TRBV5-8,.,TRBJ1-1,CASSLWEGAGTEAFF,TGTGCCAGCAGCCTCTGGGAGGGGGCGGGCACTGAAGCTTTCTTT
.,TRBV7-2,.,TRBJ2-7,CASSQNPHEQYF,TGTGCCAGCAGCCAAAACCCCCACGAGCAGTACTTC
TRBD1,TRBV5-4,.,TRBJ2-7,CASSLLRTGTYEQYF,TGTGCCAGCAGCTTGCTTCGGACAGGCACCTACGAGCAGTACTTC
TRBD1,TRBV29-1,.,TRBJ1-2,CSVARDRTTSNYGYTF,TGCAGCGTTGCTCGGGACAGGACTACCTCTAACTATGGCTACACCTTC
TRBD1,TRBV14,.,TRBJ1-6,CASSQQGGNSPLHF,TGTGCCAGCAGCCAACAAGGGGGCAATTCACCCCTCCACTTT
.,TRBV2,.,TRBJ2-5,CASSALETQYF,TGTGCCAGCAGCGCACTGGAGACCCAGTACTTC
TRBD2,TRBV18,few,TRBJ2-1,CASSPTSVHEQFF,TGTGCCAGCTCACCAACTAGCGTACATGAGCAGTTCTTC
.,TRBV5-1,.,TRBJ2-5,CASSLAARETQYF,TGCGCCAGCAGCTTGGCGGCGAGGGAGACCCAGTACTTC
.,TRBV11-2,.,TRBJ1-6,CASSLTTAFDSPLHF,TGTGCCAGCAGCTTGACGACAGCTTTCGATTCACCCCTCCACTTT
TRBD2,TRBV5-6,.,TRBJ2-5,CASSSGGWIAETQYF,TGTGCCAGCAGCTCCGGGGGGTGGATCGCGGAGACCCAGTACTTC
TRBD1,TRBV6-6,few,TRBJ1-6,CATRDRASYNSPLHF,TGTGCCACCAGGGACAGAGCCTCCTATAATTCACCCCTCCACTTT
.,TRBV4-1,.,TRBJ1-3,CASSQVGGPSGNTIYF,TGCGCCAGCAGCCAAGTTGGGGGGCCCTCTGGAAACACCATATATTTT
TRBD2,TRBV7-9,.,TRBJ2-1,CASSLSGGPYNEQFF,TGTGCCAGCAGCTTAAGCGGGGGACCTTACAATGAGCAGTTCTTC
TRBD1,TRBV5-4,.,TRBJ2-1,CASSLGDRSSNEQFF,TGTGCCAGCAGCTTGGGGGACAGGAGCAGCAATGAGCAGTTCTTC
TRBD2,TRBV7-9,.,TRBJ2-1,CASSSAGLAYNEQFF,TGTGCCAGCAGCTCTGCGGGACTAGCCTACAATGAGCAGTTCTTC
.,TRBV28,.,TRBJ2-7,CASSLRQLSYEQYF,TGTGCCAGCAGTTTAAGACAGCTCTCCTACGAGCAGTACTTC
TRBD1,TRBV4-3,.,TRBJ1-2,CASSQEGGWYGYTF,TGCGCCAGCAGCCAAGAAGGGGGCTGGTATGGCTACACCTTC
TRBD2,TRBV29-1,.,TRBJ2-2,CSAGGGRLDTGELFF,TGCAGCGCAGGCGGGGGGCGATTAGACACCGGGGAGCTGTTTTTT
.,TRBV27,.,TRBJ2-7,CASSLEGNKQYF,TGTGCCAGCAGTTTAGAGGGGAATAAGCAGTACTTC
.,TRBV5-4,.,TRBJ2-5,CASSPAPPQSAQYF,TGTGCCAGCAGCCCCGCGCCCCCCCAATCGGCCCAGTACTTC
.,TRBV2,.,TRBJ1-1,CASSSSGGTEAFF,TGTGCCAGCAGCTCTTCCGGGGGAACTGAAGCTTTCTTT
.,TRBV5-6,.,TRBJ1-3,CASSLEGGGNTIYF,TGTGCCAGCAGCTTGGAGGGAGGTGGAAACACCATATATTTT
TRBD1,TRBV18,.,TRBJ2-7,CASSRSSSQGAYEQYF,TGTGCCAGCTCACGCAGCTCCTCGCAGGGGGCCTACGAGCAGTACTTC
.,TRBV5-6,.,TRBJ2-7,CASSLGGSGGYEQYF,TGTGCCAGCAGCTTGGGTGGCTCTGGGGGGTACGAGCAGTACTTC
.,TRBV6-5,.,TRBJ2-1,CASSSGVHREQFF,TGTGCCAGCAGTTCCGGGGTCCACAGGGAGCAGTTCTTC
TRBD1,TRBV10-3,once,TRBJ2-7,CAISEGGQGTYEQYF,TGTGCCATCAGTGAGGGGGGACAGGGAACCTACGAGCAGTACTTC
.,TRBV11-2,.,TRBJ2-7,CASDRGGYNSYEQYF,TGTGCCAGCGACAGAGGGGGGTATAACTCCTACGAGCAGTACTTC
TRBD1,TRBV15,.,TRBJ1-1,CATSLRQGMNTEAFF,TGTGCCACCAGTCTCCGACAGGGAATGAACACTGAAGCTTTCTTT
.,TRBV29-1,.,TRBJ1-6,CSVPDSSFYNSPLHF,TGCAGCGTACCGGACAGTTCCTTTTATAATTCACCCCTCCACTTT
.,TRBV28,.,TRBJ2-2,CASSRGDTGELFF,TGTGCCAGCAGTCGTGGGGACACCGGGGAGCTGTTTTTT
TRBD2,TRBV15,.,TRBJ2-1,CATSRDLPGTSAGFEQFF,TGTGCCACCAGCAGAGATTTGCCCGGGACTAGCGCGGGATTTGAGCAGTTCTTC
.,TRBV12-5,.,TRBJ2-1,CASGLGIQEMGQFF,TGTGCTAGTGGTTTGGGTATACAGGAAATGGGGCAGTTCTTC
.,TRBV2,.,TRBJ2-3,CASGWGLGLTDTQYF,TGTGCCAGCGGGTGGGGACTCGGCCTCACAGATACGCAGTATTTT
.,TRBV6-1,.,TRBJ1-4,CASSEQGREKLFF,TGTGCCAGCAGTGAACAGGGGCGTGAAAAACTGTTTTTT
.,TRBV2,once,TRBJ1-1,CASSDPLVEAFF,TGTGCCAGCAGTGACCCCCTTGTGGAAGCTTTCTTT
TRBD2,TRBV30,once,TRBJ2-5,CAWSISTSAETQYF,TGTGCCTGGAGTATTTCGACTAGCGCAGAGACCCAGTACTTC